These 31 T cell receptor beta chains were sequenced from one sample in a study of shared clonotypes between healthy human individuals (dated by TCRdb to about 2020). The library came from the immunoSEQ multiplex PCR assay. TCRdb's version of the immuneACCESS table is confined to in-frame rearrangements and falls short of the full clone set. An unresolved V gene accounts for under half of the shortfall where checked; the remainder is of unknown origin. The sample table contains about 320,000 clones; only one count was recorded for roughly 84% of them. The ten largest clones take up roughly 17% of the sample. Material for sequencing was memory CD8+ T cells sorted from blood. Explained via the paper, the cell subset or site label denotes: CD45RO+ cells pooled with CCR7-negative TemRA cells. The source of these receptors is a man between 18 and 35 years old in good health.

The sample holds one count of this clone. V is TRBV7-2 and J is TRBJ1-2; 8 bases align to TRBD1. This CDR3 spans 14 amino acids. V dropped 5 bases and J dropped 7; count of bases not matched to a gene: 9. In germline, CDR1 is SGHTA, CDR2 FQGNSA. In DNA form, the CDR3 reads TGTGCCAGCAGCCAGGACAGGGTAGACCCTGGCTACACCTTC. It is translated as CASSQDRVDPGYTF. The full variable domain, completed using reference TRBV7-2 and TRBJ1-2, is GAGVSQSPSNKVTEKGKDVELRCDPISGHTALYWYRQSLGQGLEFLIYFQGNSAPDKSGLPSDRFSAERTGGSVSTLTIQRTQQEDSAVYLCASSQDRVDPGYTFGSGTRLTVV.

The V call is TRBV7-9, the J call TRBJ2-5, with a possible D match to TRBD1 (5 bases). Between the trimmed V and J ends, which lost 0 bases and 5 bases, there was a span of 16 bases. The CDR3 length is 16 residues. CDR1 and CDR2 from the germline V gene are SEHNR and FQNEAQ (reference sequence). CDR3 sequence (DNA): TGTGCCAGCAGCTTAGCCCCAGGGCAGGCCAACGAGACCCAGTACTTC. Amino acids: CASSLAPGQANETQYF.

V usage is TRBV12-5 and J usage is TRBJ2-5, with D perhaps matching TRBD1 or TRBD2 (5 bases each). Germline loops: CDR1 LGHNT, CDR2 FRNRAP. The CDR3 covers 15 residues. Trimming removed 4 bases at V and 2 bases at J, with 14 bases between. CDR3 residues: CASGSPEWGQETQYF. CDR3 nucleotides: TGTGCTAGTGGTTCCCCCGAATGGGGGCAAGAGACCCAGTACTTC.

CDR3 residues: CASSLVTGPQETQYF. In DNA, the CDR3 is TGTGCCAGCAGCTTGGTGACAGGGCCACAAGAGACCCAGTACTTC. The J gene is TRBJ2-5, the V gene TRBV13; 7 bases line up with TRBD1. The CDR3 sequence is 15 residues long. Trimming removed 3 bases from V and 2 bases from J; junction bases left unmatched: 6. CDR1 and CDR2 (germline): PRHDT, FYEKMQ (reference sequence).

This chain connects TRBV5-6 to TRBJ2-3; the D is unclear. V was shortened by 5 bases and J by 4 bases, with 8 bases between the two germline ends. The CDR3 consists of 12 residues. Germline lookup yields CDR1 SGHDT and CDR2 YYEEEE. For the CDR3, the DNA is TGTGCCAGCAGATTTTCGGCAGATACGCAGTATTTT. Encoded protein: CASRFSADTQYF.

This rearrangement joins TRBV5-1 to TRBJ1-1; D gene unclear. Germline loops: CDR1 SGHRS, CDR2 YFSETQ. V was shortened by 0 bases and J by 4 bases, with 7 bases between the two germline ends. The CDR3 extends over 13 amino acids. The CDR3 protein is CASSLDIVTEAFF. CDR3 coding DNA: TGCGCCAGCAGCTTGGACATAGTCACTGAAGCTTTCTTT.

The chain employs TRBV6-1 and TRBJ2-7; D not certain. The CDR3 consists of 13 residues. Trimming cost V 4 bases and J 3 bases, with 10 bases left between them. The germline CDR1 and CDR2 sequences are MNHNS and SASEGT. The CDR3 DNA reads TGTGCCAGCAGTGGACACTTAGACTACGAGCAGTACTTC. The encoded protein is CASSGHLDYEQYF.

This clone showed up just a few times. The chain carries TRBV7-9 and TRBJ1-1; D is possibly TRBD1 (6 bases). Trimming removed 3 bases at V and 11 bases at J, with 13 bases between. CDR3 length: 12 amino acids. Germline values: CDR1 SEHNR, CDR2 FQNEAQ (reference sequence). The DNA for the CDR3 is TGTGCCAGCAGCTTCGGCTACAGGGAGGCTTTCTTT. Its translation is CASSFGYREAFF.

This clone was detected only a few times. The genes are TRBV19 and TRBJ1-1; D gene ambiguous. This CDR3 is built from 11 residues. V lost 11 bases to trimming and J lost 4 bases, with 11 bases between them. From germline, CDR1 is LNHDA and CDR2 SQIVND (reference sequence). The CDR3 spells CAGVVGTEAFF. The CDR3 nucleotides read TGTGCCGGAGTAGTGGGCACTGAAGCTTTCTTT.

As concerns this clone: This likely traces to a read error, being one base from a far larger clone. The J gene is TRBJ2-5, the V gene TRBV13, with 7 bases fitting TRBD1. The CDR3 covers 16 residues. Trimming cost V 1 base and J 5 bases; bases outside gene matches: 10. The germline gives CDR1 PRHDT, CDR2 FYEKMQ (reference sequence). As DNA, the CDR3 is TGTGCCAGCAGCTTAGCCCAGGGGGAAAGGGGCGAGACCCAGTACTTC. Translated, it gives CASSLAQGERGETQYF.

This clone was counted once. CDR3 bases: TGTGCCAGCAGAAGGGACAGGGGATACACTGAAGCTTTCTTT. This gives the protein CASRRDRGYTEAFF. The chain joins TRBV28 to TRBJ1-1, with TRBD1 matching over 10 bases. The CDR3 covers 14 residues. Looked up from germline, CDR1 is MDHEN and CDR2 is SYDVKM. V shed 6 bases and J 3 bases; nucleotides not matched to a gene: 4. Based on the CDR3 plus reference TRBV28 and TRBJ1-1, the full variable domain is DVKVTQSSRYLVKRTGEKVFLECVQDMDHENMFWYRQDPGLGLRLIYFSYDVKMKEKGDIPEGYSVSREKKERFSLILESASTNQTSMYLCASRRDRGYTEAFFGQGTRLTVV.

The V and J genes are TRBV30 and TRBJ2-7; D might be TRBD1 or TRBD2, each matching 5 bases. CDR1 is GTSNPN and CDR2 is SVGIG in the germline V gene (reference sequence). The V end lost 2 bases, the J end lost 0 bases, and 11 bases lay between the germline ends. This CDR3 comprises 14 residues. The CDR3 region has the DNA TGTGCCTGGAGTCCCGGGACGGACTCCTACGAGCAGTACTTC. Its translation is CAWSPGTDSYEQYF.

Note on this clone: Other nucleotide sequences from this sample produce the same CDR3. J is TRBJ2-7 and V is TRBV5-6; TRBD2 matches 11 bases. This CDR3 contains 15 residues. V lost 0 bases and J lost 2; bases outside the gene matches: 1. Germline V lookup: CDR1 SGHDT, CDR2 YYEEEE. The CDR3 protein is CASSLELAGAYEQYF. The CDR3 coding sequence is TGTGCCAGCAGCTTGGAACTAGCGGGAGCCTACGAGCAGTACTTC. Complete variable domain (other parts from reference TRBV5-6 and TRBJ2-7): DAGVTQSPTHLIKTRGQQVTLRCSPKSGHDTVSWYQQALGQGPQFIFQYYEEEERQRGNFPDRFSGHQFPNYSSELNVNALLLGDSALYLCASSLELAGAYEQYFGPGTRLTVT.

The chain combines TRBV5-6 with TRBJ2-3; either TRBD1 or TRBD2 may fit D (5 bases each). Per the germline V gene, CDR1 is SGHDT and CDR2 is YYEEEE. The CDR3 totals 19 residues. Trimming pared 6 bases from V and 1 base from J, leaving 27 bases between. In DNA, the CDR3 is TGTGCCAGCACCTTACACCGGGACCACCCCCCCTTGGGCACAGATACGCAGTATTTT. This gives the protein CASTLHRDHPPLGTDTQYF.

Only a few counts were recorded for this clone. V gene TRBV27 combines with J gene TRBJ2-7, with a weak D call TRBD2 (5 bases). This CDR3 has 15 residues. Germline CDR1 is MNHEY and CDR2 is SMNVEV (reference sequence). Trimming took off 4 bases at V and 0 bases at J, with 13 bases between the two ends. The chain's CDR3 is CASSSLALSSYEQYF. CDR3 DNA sequence: TGTGCCAGCAGTTCCCTAGCCTTGAGCTCCTACGAGCAGTACTTC.

The J gene is TRBJ2-7, the V gene TRBV5-8, with 8 bases that match TRBD1. Germline V lookup: CDR1 SGHTS, CDR2 YDEGEE. The ends lost 2 bases at V and 2 bases at J; junction bases unmatched: 6. This CDR3 comprises 15 residues. CDR3 residues: CASSLGQGIPYEQYF. The CDR3 bases are TGTGCCAGCAGCTTAGGACAGGGAATCCCCTACGAGCAGTACTTC.

The genes are TRBV4-1 and TRBJ2-7; D might be TRBD1 or TRBD2, each matching 5 bases. V lost 5 bases to trimming and J lost 2 bases, with 10 bases between them. The CDR3 sequence is 13 residues long. Germline-derived CDR1 and CDR2 are MGHRA and YSYEKL. The chain's CDR3 is CASSGDGPYEQYF. CDR3 in DNA: TGCGCCAGCAGCGGGGACGGACCCTACGAGCAGTACTTC.

Notes on this clone: A junction end diverges from the germline sequence, so it may reflect a read error. This chain links TRBV6-5 with TRBJ2-2, with TRBD2 identical over 11 bases. Germline V CDR1 and CDR2: MNHEY, SVGAGI. This CDR3 is 15 amino acids long. This CDR3 is CATSLAGGPTGELFF. Here the CDR3 DNA reads TGTGCCACCAGTTTAGCGGGAGGGCCCACCGGGGAGCTGTTTTTT.

CDR3 sequence reads: CASREGTRGSLHF. The CDR3 DNA reads as TGTGCCAGCAGGGAAGGGACTCGGGGATCCCTCCACTTT. This chain uses TRBV21-1 with TRBJ1-6. TRBV21-1 constitutes a pseudogene. This CDR3 region has 13 residues.

This CDR3 is CAWSWTGDETQYF. DNA of the CDR3: TGTGCCTGGAGTTGGACAGGGGATGAGACCCAGTACTTC. The chain is built from TRBV30 and TRBJ2-5; 9 positions agree with TRBD1. With 2 bases clipped from V and 5 bases from J, the junction kept 3 bases outside the gene matches. The CDR3 is made up of 13 amino acids. Germline V gene data show CDR1 as GTSNPN and CDR2 as SVGIG (reference sequence).

This clone was counted a single time. The genes are TRBV9 and TRBJ1-1; D may be TRBD1 (5 bases). Per the germline V gene, CDR1 is SGDLS and CDR2 is YYNGEE. This CDR3 is 16 amino acids long. Trimming took off 4 bases at V and 2 bases at J, with 18 bases between the two ends. CDR3 protein: CASSLSRVFPNTEAFF. The CDR3 region has the DNA TGTGCCAGCAGCCTTAGCAGGGTTTTCCCTAACACTGAAGCTTTCTTT.

V is TRBV27 and J is TRBJ1-1; weak D call: TRBD1 (5 bases). Trimming took off 0 bases at V and 0 bases at J, with 8 bases between the two ends. This CDR3 region has 15 residues. Germline loops: CDR1 MNHEY, CDR2 SMNVEV (reference sequence). The CDR3 DNA sequence: TGTGCCAGCAGTTTATCCCGGGGACTGAACACTGAAGCTTTCTTT. Translation: CASSLSRGLNTEAFF.

This chain connects TRBV9 to TRBJ2-7; 9 bases are a match to TRBD1. V trimming: 3 bases; J trimming: 0 bases; junction bases outside the gene matches: 4. Germline V lookup: CDR1 SGDLS, CDR2 YYNGEE. The CDR3 loop spans 15 amino acids. The CDR3 DNA follows: TGTGCCAGCAGCGCCGGGACAGGGCCCTCCTACGAGCAGTACTTC. It specifies CASSAGTGPSYEQYF. Looking up the rest from reference TRBV9 and TRBJ2-7 gives the full variable domain: DSGVTQTPKHLITATGQRVTLRCSPRSGDLSVYWYQQSLDQGLQFLIQYYNGEERAKGNILERFSAQQFPDLHSELNLSSLELGDSALYFCASSAGTGPSYEQYFGPGTRLTVT.

This sequence joins TRBV10-1 and TRBJ2-2; the D gene is possibly TRBD2 (6 bases). The CDR3 runs 14 residues. Germline V CDR1 and CDR2: WNHNN, SYGVQD (reference sequence). V lost 5 bases and J 3 bases, leaving 10 bases between the germline ends. CDR3: CASSPGEDTGELFF. The DNA for the CDR3 is TGCGCCAGCAGTCCCGGGGAGGACACCGGGGAGCTGTTTTTT.

This chain joins TRBV10-1 and TRBJ1-5, with D unresolved. V was shortened by 5 bases and J by 3 bases, with 14 bases between the two germline ends. Germline loops: CDR1 WNHNN, CDR2 SYGVQD (reference sequence). The CDR3 has 15 amino acids. The CDR3 nucleotides read TGCGCCAGCAGTACTAGAAGGGAGAACAATCAGCCCCAGCATTTT. It codes for CASSTRRENNQPQHF.

This chain connects TRBV29-1 to TRBJ1-2; weak D call: TRBD1 (5 bases). V lost 7 bases and J lost 5, with 11 bases in between. This CDR3 region has 11 residues. Germline CDR1 and CDR2: SQVTM and ANQGSEA. CDR3 residues: CSADDSYGYTF. The CDR3 region has the DNA TGCAGCGCCGATGACAGTTATGGCTACACCTTC.

This rearrangement joins TRBV7-8 to TRBJ2-7; D unresolved. Per germline, CDR1 SGHVS and CDR2 FQNEAQ. Trimming removed 5 bases from V and 6 bases from J, with 11 bases in between. The CDR3 is 12 amino acids. The CDR3 sequence is CASSRMNSEQYF. The CDR3 DNA reads TGTGCCAGCAGCCGAATGAACTCCGAGCAGTACTTC.

V gene TRBV19 combines with J gene TRBJ2-7; the D is unclear. Germline CDR1 and CDR2: LNHDA and SQIVND (reference sequence). V lost 3 bases and J lost 7, with 10 bases in between. This CDR3 contains 12 residues. The CDR3 loop reads CASSIVNQEQYF. The CDR3 DNA is TGTGCCAGTAGTATCGTCAATCAGGAGCAGTACTTC.

V usage is TRBV27 and J usage is TRBJ2-3; 13 bases align to TRBD2. CDR3 length: 16 amino acids. The germline V gene encodes CDR1 MNHEY and CDR2 SMNVEV (reference sequence). Unmatched junction bases numbered 13, after V lost 10 bases and J lost 6 bases. The CDR3 here is CANGTSGTCIQDTQYF. CDR3 DNA: TGTGCCAACGGGACTAGCGGGACGTGTATTCAGGATACGCAGTATTTT.

V gene TRBV27 combines with J gene TRBJ1-4; TRBD1 matches at 9 bases. CDR3 length: 16 residues. J lost 0 bases, V lost 7 bases, and 6 bases had no gene match. CDR1 is MNHEY, CDR2 SMNVEV, per germline (reference sequence). The CDR3 DNA follows: TGTGCCAGCAAGGGACAGGGAGAAGCAACTAATGAAAAACTGTTTTTT. It yields the protein CASKGQGEATNEKLFF.

The chain couples TRBV7-3 to TRBJ1-1; no reliable D call. Between the trimmed V and J ends, which lost 2 bases and 2 bases, there was a span of 6 bases. This CDR3 has 13 residues. The germline V gene encodes CDR1 SGHTA and CDR2 FQGTGA. As DNA, the CDR3 is TGTGCCAGCAGCTTACTTGCCAACACTGAAGCTTTCTTT. This translates into CASSLLANTEAFF.